This entry features one TCR beta chain sequence. This sample is drawn from a study of blood T cell repertoires in COVID-19. Measured with immunoSEQ multiplex PCR; TCRdb has only the in-frame clones, and not every one. The sample holds 130,000 or so clones, approximately 84% seen once. This TCR came from a woman aged 55-70 years with acute or convalescent COVID-19. Sequenced sample: peripheral blood.

The CDR3 nucleotides are TGTGCCAGCAGTGACCAGGGCGTCGGGAGCTATGGCTACACCTTC. It encodes CASSDQGVGSYGYTF. This rearrangement joins TRBV6-1 to TRBJ1-2; D perhaps matches TRBD1 (5 bases). Trimming removed 3 bases at V and 4 bases at J, with 15 bases between. The CDR3 sequence is 15 residues long. The germline V gene encodes CDR1 MNHNS and CDR2 SASEGT.